The sequence of this T cell receptor (beta chain) was determined in a study of cytomegalovirus exposure and HLA in healthy donors. Sequencing used immunoSEQ multiplex PCR; TCRdb keeps in-frame clones, though not all of them. The table shows around 65,000 clones, with around 92% occurring only once. There are 14 residues in the CDR3. In germline, CDR1 is MGHDK, CDR2 SYGVNS. V was pared by 2 bases and J by 7 bases, with 11 bases between. The TCR comes from a man between 18 and 35 years old in good health and CMV-seropositive. Sequencing was performed on PBMCs. The chain is built from TRBV25-1 and TRBJ1-4; possibly TRBD1 for D (6 bases). The CDR3 loop is CASSEPGVGEKLFF. Here the CDR3 DNA reads TGTGCCAGCAGTGAACCAGGGGTTGGTGAAAAACTGTTTTTT.